Following are 31 T cell receptor beta chains from one sample sequenced in a study of blood T cell repertoires in COVID-19. Assay used: immunoSEQ multiplex PCR; TCRdb lists only in-frame clones, some missing. Of about 110,000 clones in the sample, over 70% were seen once. Sequences were obtained from peripheral blood. The receptors come from a woman aged 65 to 85 with acute or convalescent COVID-19.

V and J are TRBV2 and TRBJ2-2; 10 bases match TRBD2. With V trimmed by 8 bases and J by 6 bases, 6 bases remained unmatched. Germline CDR1 and CDR2: SNHLY and FYNNEI. This CDR3 has 14 amino acids. The CDR3: CASGTGTSAGELFF. DNA of the CDR3: TGTGCCAGCGGAACCGGGACTAGCGCCGGGGAGCTGTTTTTT.

The rearrangement links TRBV5-1 to TRBJ2-2; 14 bases fit TRBD2. The CDR3 length is 19 residues. After removal of 1 base from V and 0 bases from J, the junction contained 5 bases not matched to a gene. Germline V gene sequence: CDR1 SGHRS, CDR2 YFSETQ. The CDR3 DNA follows: TGCGCCAGCAGCTTGACGGGACTAGCGGGGGCCGCGAACACCGGGGAGCTGTTTTTT. It translates to CASSLTGLAGAANTGELFF.

J is TRBJ1-4 and V is TRBV7-9; D possibly corresponds to TRBD1 (6 bases). The germline CDR1 and CDR2 sequences are SEHNR and FQNEAQ (reference sequence). The V end lost 6 bases, the J end lost 0 bases, and 14 bases lay between the germline ends. There are 16 residues in the CDR3. For the CDR3, the DNA is TGTGCCAGCAGTAATCACAGGGTGGCAACTAATGAAAAACTGTTTTTT. Protein sequence: CASSNHRVATNEKLFF.

V gene TRBV6-1 combines with J gene TRBJ2-7, with 11 bases fitting TRBD2. The J segment lost 5 bases and the V segment lost 2 bases, leaving 14 bases of the junction unmatched. The CDR3 runs to 18 residues. CDR1 is MNHNS and CDR2 is SASEGT in the germline V gene. CDR3 sequence reads: CASSEFGSGGALPNEQYF. The CDR3 bases are TGTGCCAGCAGTGAATTTGGTAGCGGGGGGGCCCTTCCGAACGAGCAGTACTTC.

The chain joins TRBV10-3 to TRBJ2-3; no clear D gene. This CDR3 comprises 11 residues. Germline-derived CDR1 and CDR2 are ENHRY and SYGVKD. The V end was cut by 6 bases, the J end by 1 base, with 2 bases between. CDR3 sequence: CAISGTDTQYF. CDR3 bases: TGTGCCATCAGCGGCACAGATACGCAGTATTTT.

The rearrangement joins TRBV6-5 to TRBJ2-7, with D tentatively TRBD1 (5 bases). Germline CDR1 and CDR2: MNHEY and SVGAGI. This CDR3 contains 11 residues. Trimming took off 8 bases at V and 5 bases at J, with 10 bases between the two ends. The CDR3 loop reads CASSRQNEQYF. The CDR3 DNA reads TGTGCCAGCTCCCGACAGAACGAGCAGTACTTC.

V is TRBV5-6 and J is TRBJ2-1, with 11 bases matching TRBD2. Germline assignment: CDR1 SGHDT and CDR2 YYEEEE. The CDR3 spans 17 residues. After removal of 0 bases from V and 7 bases from J, the junction contained 9 bases not matched to a gene. CDR3 DNA sequence: TGTGCCAGCAGCTTGGGATTTCTAGCGGGGGGTGGTAATGAGCAGTTCTTC. Translating gives CASSLGFLAGGGNEQFF.

The chain uses TRBV13 and TRBJ2-7; D unclear. Germline V lookup: CDR1 PRHDT, CDR2 FYEKMQ (reference sequence). V was cut by 5 bases and J by 3 bases, with 8 bases left in between. The CDR3 is 12 residues long. The CDR3 DNA is TGTGCCAGCAGCCTCTCCGGCTACGAGCAGTACTTC. Encoded protein: CASSLSGYEQYF.

The chain joins TRBV2 to TRBJ2-7, with 13 bases that match TRBD2. The CDR3 is 17 amino acids. The V gene end was trimmed by 4 bases and the J gene end by 7 bases; junction bases not matched to a gene: 13. CDR1 and CDR2 from the germline V gene are SNHLY and FYNNEI. CDR3 residues: CASSVGTSGIWIGEQYF. Written as DNA, the CDR3 is TGTGCCAGCAGTGTCGGGACTAGCGGGATTTGGATAGGGGAGCAGTACTTC.

The chain carries TRBV10-3 and TRBJ2-2, with TRBD1 matching 11 bases. V lost 9 bases to trimming and J lost 7 bases; unmatched junction nucleotides: 4. The CDR3 is 13 residues long. From germline, CDR1 is ENHRY and CDR2 SYGVKD. Written as DNA, the CDR3 is TGTGCCATTGGGACAGGGGGTCACGGGGAGCTGTTTTTT. Translating it yields CAIGTGGHGELFF.

This clone was seen only a few times. The chain carries TRBV29-1 and TRBJ2-1; perhaps TRBD2 as D (6 bases). Germline CDR1 and CDR2: SQVTM and ANQGSEA. The CDR3 has 15 amino acids. Trimming stripped 5 bases from V and 0 bases from J, with 14 bases between. CDR3 sequence reads: CSVSPGGSSYNEQFF. The CDR3 nucleotides are TGCAGCGTTTCACCCGGGGGAAGCTCCTACAATGAGCAGTTCTTC.

The CDR3 reads CASSVGVSGRVMETQYF. DNA of the CDR3: TGTGCCAGCAGCGTAGGGGTTAGCGGGAGGGTTATGGAGACCCAGTACTTC. The J gene is TRBJ2-5, the V gene TRBV9; 11 bases match TRBD2. The germline CDR1 and CDR2 sequences are SGDLS and YYNGEE. Germline trimming cut 0 bases from V and 5 bases from J; bases unmatched to any gene: 9. This CDR3 comprises 17 residues.

The chain has TRBV19 and TRBJ1-4; D remains ambiguous. V was trimmed by 11 bases and J by 5 bases, leaving 21 bases between them. The CDR3 covers 15 residues. In germline, CDR1 is LNHDA, CDR2 SQIVND (reference sequence). CDR3 residues: CAVNAGGMMNEKLFF. For the CDR3, the DNA is TGTGCCGTCAACGCGGGCGGGATGATGAATGAAAAACTGTTTTTT.

The chain combines TRBV19 with TRBJ2-7; possibly TRBD1 for D (6 bases). Trimming left V 4 bases short and J 0 bases short, with 10 bases between. Germline V lookup: CDR1 LNHDA, CDR2 SQIVND (reference sequence). The CDR3 has 14 residues. CDR3 sequence reads: CASSRDTNSYEQYF. As DNA, the CDR3 is TGTGCCAGTAGTAGGGACACCAACTCCTACGAGCAGTACTTC. The full variable domain, with the rest looked up from reference TRBV19 and TRBJ2-7, is DGGITQSPKYLFRKEGQNVTLSCEQNLNHDAMYWYRQDPGQGLRLIYYSQIVNDFQKGDIAEGYSVSREKKESFPLTVTSAQKNPTAFYLCASSRDTNSYEQYFGPGTRLTVT.

The chain carries TRBV9 and TRBJ2-5; TRBD1 might be the D (6 bases). CDR1 and CDR2 from the germline V gene are SGDLS and YYNGEE. This CDR3 comprises 15 residues. Trimming removed 0 bases from V and 2 bases from J, with 11 bases in between. The CDR3 region is CASSVGWGQQETQYF. CDR3 nucleotide sequence: TGTGCCAGCAGCGTAGGCTGGGGGCAGCAAGAGACCCAGTACTTC.

The chain employs TRBV5-1 and TRBJ1-1; 8 positions match TRBD1. In germline, CDR1 is SGHRS, CDR2 YFSETQ. V lost 3 bases to trimming and J lost 1 base; unmatched junction nucleotides: 2. This CDR3 is 14 amino acids long. The CDR3: CASSSDRANTEAFF. In DNA, the CDR3 is TGCGCCAGCAGCTCGGACAGGGCGAACACTGAAGCTTTCTTT.

This clone was recorded once. This chain links TRBV5-1 with TRBJ2-7; 7 bases align to TRBD1. Germline loops: CDR1 SGHRS, CDR2 YFSETQ. V was pared by 7 bases and J by 1 base, with 5 bases of the junction left unmatched. The CDR3 has 13 residues. This CDR3 is CASAPGQSYEQYF. DNA for the CDR3: TGCGCCAGCGCCCCGGGACAGTCCTACGAGCAGTACTTC.

This rearrangement joins TRBV2 to TRBJ2-7; a weak D match, TRBD1 (5 bases). Trimming removed 6 bases from V and 2 bases from J, with 17 bases in between. The CDR3 spans 15 residues. Per the germline V gene, CDR1 is SNHLY and CDR2 is FYNNEI. This CDR3 reads CASSELRQPPYEQYF. The CDR3 DNA is TGTGCCAGCAGCGAACTCAGACAGCCGCCCTACGAGCAGTACTTC.

V gene TRBV5-8 combines with J gene TRBJ1-5; no definite D call. This CDR3 contains 13 residues. Trimming removed 5 bases from V and 3 bases from J, with 9 bases in between. CDR1 is SGHTS, CDR2 YDEGEE, per germline. The CDR3 coding sequence is TGTGCCAGCAGTAGACTTATCAATCAGCCCCAGCATTTT. Protein: CASSRLINQPQHF.

The V and J genes are TRBV7-6 and TRBJ2-1, with 11 bases matching TRBD2. The CDR3 runs 16 residues. Germline CDR1 and CDR2: SGHVS and FNYEAQ. With 4 bases clipped from V and 4 bases from J, the junction kept 6 bases outside the gene matches. DNA for the CDR3: TGTGCCAGCAGCTCGGGACTAGCGGAGCCTTACAATGAGCAGTTCTTC. Translating it yields CASSSGLAEPYNEQFF.

The CDR3 spells CASSAGGTNSYEQYF. In DNA, the CDR3 is TGCGCCAGCAGCGCCGGTGGTACCAACTCCTACGAGCAGTACTTC. This rearrangement joins TRBV5-1 to TRBJ2-7; D unresolved. V gave up 4 bases and J gave up 0 bases, with 14 bases separating them. The CDR3 spans 15 residues. Germline values: CDR1 SGHRS, CDR2 YFSETQ.

The chain is built from TRBV12-3 or TRBV12-4 and TRBJ2-2, with a weak D call TRBD1 (6 bases). Between the trimmed V and J ends, which lost 6 bases and 10 bases, there was a span of 15 bases. This CDR3 has 13 residues. The CDR3, as DNA: TGTGCCAGCAGCCCTCTGGGGGCTGCGGAGCTGTTTTTT. Protein product: CASSPLGAAELFF.

The gene calls are TRBV10-3 and TRBJ1-3; D is possibly TRBD1 (6 bases). Trimming removed 6 bases from V and 6 bases from J, with 12 bases in between. Germline V CDR1 and CDR2: ENHRY, SYGVKD. The CDR3 length is 13 residues. The CDR3 protein is CAIREGGENTIYF. In nucleotides, the CDR3 is TGTGCCATCAGGGAAGGGGGGGAAAACACCATATATTTT.

This clone appeared once. The chain joins TRBV5-1 to TRBJ2-7, with 10 bases lining up with TRBD1. Germline assignment: CDR1 SGHRS and CDR2 YFSETQ. CDR3 size: 14 residues. The ends lost 3 bases at V and 4 bases at J; junction bases unmatched: 4. The CDR3 here is CASSSTGGAYEQYF. The CDR3 DNA sequence: TGCGCCAGCAGCTCGACAGGGGGCGCTTACGAGCAGTACTTC.

The V call is TRBV12-3 or TRBV12-4, the J call TRBJ1-1; no clear D. This CDR3 is built from 13 residues. V shed 5 bases and J shed 3 bases, with 10 bases lying between them. The DNA for the CDR3 is TGTGCCAGCAGTCCGCGGCGCGACACTGAAGCTTTCTTT. Its translation: CASSPRRDTEAFF.

J is TRBJ2-2 and V is TRBV27, with TRBD1 matching over 9 bases. With 6 bases clipped from V and 6 bases from J, the junction kept 8 bases outside the gene matches. CDR1 and CDR2 (germline): MNHEY, SMNVEV (reference sequence). This CDR3 is built from 15 residues. CDR3 loop: CASRPGTGKPGELFF. In nucleotides, the CDR3 is TGTGCCAGCAGGCCCGGGACAGGGAAACCCGGGGAGCTGTTTTTT.

This clone was detected a few times. The chain uses TRBV12-5 and TRBJ1-1, with a possible D match to TRBD1 (5 bases). V dropped 7 bases and J dropped 1 base, with 13 bases sitting between them. The CDR3 has 14 residues. Germline CDR1 LGHNT, CDR2 FRNRAP. Here the CDR3 DNA reads TGTGCTAGTGCCCCTGACAGCACGAACACTGAAGCTTTCTTT. Amino acid sequence: CASAPDSTNTEAFF.

The rearrangement uses TRBV5-4 and TRBJ1-1; no firm D call. V lost 0 bases, J lost 3 bases, and 9 bases lay in between. The CDR3 has 14 residues. Germline CDR1 reads SGHNT; CDR2 reads YYREEE (reference sequence). CDR3 coding DNA: TGTGCCAGCAGCTTGGGGGCGAGGGACACTGAAGCTTTCTTT. It codes for CASSLGARDTEAFF.

The rearrangement links TRBV6-2 or TRBV6-3 to TRBJ2-3; 9 bases match TRBD2. V lost 4 bases, J lost 5 bases, and 13 bases stayed unmatched. There are 17 residues in the CDR3. CDR1 is MNHEY and CDR2 is SVGEGT in the germline V gene. CDR3 sequence: CASSFSSLAGVEDTQYF. CDR3 nucleotides: TGTGCCAGCAGTTTCTCCTCTTTAGCGGGAGTAGAAGATACGCAGTATTTT.

J is TRBJ2-3 and V is TRBV18; 10 bases agree with TRBD2. Trimming at V came to 2 bases and at J to 1 base, leaving 3 bases not matched to a gene. The CDR3 extends over 16 amino acids. Germline V lookup: CDR1 KGHSH, CDR2 LQKENI. DNA for the CDR3: TGTGCCAGCTCACCAAGCGGGGGGGCCGGCACAGATACGCAGTATTTT. This translates into CASSPSGGAGTDTQYF.

V gene TRBV5-4 combines with J gene TRBJ2-5, with D unresolved. The CDR3 is 12 amino acids. V lost 5 bases to trimming and J lost 1 base, with 6 bases between them. In germline, CDR1 is SGHNT, CDR2 YYREEE (reference sequence). The CDR3 region has the DNA TGTGCCAGCAGTCTTATCCAAGAGACCCAGTACTTC. Its protein product is CASSLIQETQYF.